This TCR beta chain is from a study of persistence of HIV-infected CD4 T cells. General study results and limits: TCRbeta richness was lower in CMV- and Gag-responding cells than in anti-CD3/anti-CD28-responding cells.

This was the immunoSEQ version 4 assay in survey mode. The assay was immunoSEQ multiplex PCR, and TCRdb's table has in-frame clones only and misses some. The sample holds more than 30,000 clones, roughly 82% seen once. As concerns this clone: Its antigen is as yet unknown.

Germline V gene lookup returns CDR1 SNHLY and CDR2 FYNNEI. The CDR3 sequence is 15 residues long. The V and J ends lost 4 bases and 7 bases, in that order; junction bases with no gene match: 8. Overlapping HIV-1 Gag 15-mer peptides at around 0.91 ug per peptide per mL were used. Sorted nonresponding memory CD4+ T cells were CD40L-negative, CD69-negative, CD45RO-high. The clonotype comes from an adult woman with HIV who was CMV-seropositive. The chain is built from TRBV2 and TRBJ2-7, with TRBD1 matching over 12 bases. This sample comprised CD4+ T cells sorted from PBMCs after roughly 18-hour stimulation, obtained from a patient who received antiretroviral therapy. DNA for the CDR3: TGTGCCAGCAGTGGAACCGGGACAGGGGGCAGGGAGCAGTACTTC. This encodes CASSGTGTGGREQYF.